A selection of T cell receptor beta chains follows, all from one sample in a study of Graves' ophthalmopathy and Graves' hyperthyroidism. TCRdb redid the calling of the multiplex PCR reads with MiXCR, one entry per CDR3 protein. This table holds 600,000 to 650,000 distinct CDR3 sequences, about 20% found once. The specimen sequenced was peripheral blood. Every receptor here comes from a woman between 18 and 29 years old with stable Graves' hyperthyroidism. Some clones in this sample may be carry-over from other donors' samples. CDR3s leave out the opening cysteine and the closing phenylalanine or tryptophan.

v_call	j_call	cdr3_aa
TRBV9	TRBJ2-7	ASSIQGTSPAYEQY
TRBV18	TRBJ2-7	ASSPDREQY
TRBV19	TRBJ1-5	ASSIDVERAAHQPQH
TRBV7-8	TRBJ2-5	ASTPLYRLAGSETQY
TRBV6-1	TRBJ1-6	ASSTTGASPLH
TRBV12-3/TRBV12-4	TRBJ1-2	ASSLNRGGYT
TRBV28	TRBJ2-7	ASSLASGGLVEQY
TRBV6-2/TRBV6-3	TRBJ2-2	ASSPPTLTSVRLNTGELF
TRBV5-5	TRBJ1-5	ASSLVWGLDQPQH
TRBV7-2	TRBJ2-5	ASSGVGEQTQY
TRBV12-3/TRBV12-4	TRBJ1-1	ASSPRGGEAF
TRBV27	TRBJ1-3	ASSLQASGNTIY
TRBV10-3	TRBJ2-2	AIRGAGRGTGELF
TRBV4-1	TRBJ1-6	ASSQDPHRPEIHYNSPLH
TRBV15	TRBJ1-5	ATSRDTPSNQPQH
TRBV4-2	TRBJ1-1	ASSQDLSPQGALTEAF
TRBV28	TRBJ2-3	ASSPYWTQGLTDTQY
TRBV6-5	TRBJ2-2	ASSYWASPNTGELF
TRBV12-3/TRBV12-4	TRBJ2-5	ASSTPGETQY
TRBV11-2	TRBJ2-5	ASSRIRGPEETQY
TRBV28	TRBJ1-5	ASSLMGMRDQPQH
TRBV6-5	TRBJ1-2	ASSSLPGQGARGYT
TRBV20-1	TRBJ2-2	SARGLSTGELF
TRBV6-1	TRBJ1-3	ASSRGLSRNTIY
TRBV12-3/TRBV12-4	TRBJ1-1	ASSLYLDEAF
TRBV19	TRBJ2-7	ASDGGPNYEQY
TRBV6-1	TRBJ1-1	ASRADSTHTEAF
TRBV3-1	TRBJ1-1	ASSQAGGVTEAF
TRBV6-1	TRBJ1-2	ASRPAGTEGGYT
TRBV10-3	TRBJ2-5	AISESSQETQY